This is a list of T cell receptor beta chains from one sample in a study of CD8 T cells in Susac syndrome. One entry per CDR3 protein, called by TCRdb with MiXCR from the immunoSEQ multiplex PCR reads. The sample holds about 200,000 distinct CDR3 sequences; 90% to 95% are singletons and the top ten take 0.095% to 0.12%. The sequencing input was CD4+ T cells from PBMCs. The receptors were gathered from a human donor in good health. Each CDR3 is given with its conserved first and last residue. The D gene is left open where the match is weak. Only some rows state a clone size, as once, few, many or a class for expanded clones.

d_gene	v_gene	j_gene	abundance	CDR3aa	CDR3nt
NA	TRBV20-1	TRBJ2-1	NA	CSAPTINEQFF	TGCAGTGCTCCGACTATCAATGAGCAGTTCTTC
NA	TRBV29-1	TRBJ1-2	NA	CSVDGYYGYTF	TGCAGCGTTGACGGTTACTATGGCTACACCTTC
NA	TRBV5-4	TRBJ2-3	NA	CASSPPMRTDTQYF	TGTGCCAGCAGCCCCCCGATGCGCACGGATACGCAGTATTTT
NA	TRBV27	TRBJ1-2	NA	CASSPSKQSDYTF	TGTGCCAGCAGTCCCAGTAAACAGTCCGACTACACCTTC
NA	TRBV9	TRBJ1-6	NA	CASSVTNHSPLHF	TGTGCCAGCAGCGTAACGAACCATTCACCCCTCCACTTT
NA	TRBV5-1	TRBJ2-1	NA	CASSLPPTDYNEQFF	TGCGCCAGCAGCTTACCCCCGACTGACTACAATGAGCAGTTCTTC
NA	TRBV3-1	TRBJ1-1	NA	CASSQAGTEAFF	TGTGCCAGCAGCCAAGCGGGAACTGAAGCTTTCTTT
NA	TRBV20-1	TRBJ1-2	NA	CSALGGQGDYGYTF	TGCAGTGCCTTGGGGGGGCAAGGGGACTATGGCTACACCTTC
NA	TRBV24-1	TRBJ1-3	NA	CATSDAASGNTIYF	TGTGCCACCAGTGATGCTGCCTCTGGAAACACCATATATTTT
NA	TRBV7-2	TRBJ1-2	NA	CASTLGMGYTF	TGTGCCAGCACCCTGGGGATGGGCTACACCTTC
NA	TRBV7-2	TRBJ2-3	NA	CASRQRVGTDTQYF	TGTGCCAGCCGCCAGCGAGTTGGCACAGATACGCAGTATTTT
NA	TRBV5-1	TRBJ2-1	NA	CASIGPGESYNEQFF	TGCGCCAGCATAGGTCCGGGGGAATCCTACAATGAGCAGTTCTTC
NA	TRBV12-3/TRBV12-4	TRBJ1-2	NA	CASSLATRGLFGYTF	TGTGCCAGCAGTTTAGCGACCCGGGGCCTGTTTGGCTACACCTTC
NA	TRBV3-1	TRBJ1-2	NA	CASSQARSNYGYTF	TGTGCCAGCAGCCAAGCTAGAAGTAACTATGGCTACACCTTC
NA	TRBV12-3/TRBV12-4	TRBJ1-5	NA	CASSFGGGFGNQPQHF	TGTGCCAGCAGTTTCGGGGGGGGATTCGGCAATCAGCCCCAGCATTTT
NA	TRBV13	TRBJ2-7	NA	CASSVEQGYEQYF	TGTGCCAGCAGCGTCGAGCAGGGGTACGAGCAGTACTTC
NA	TRBV20-1	TRBJ1-2	once	CSAPPGVNYGYTF	TGCAGTGCTCCCCCGGGGGTCAACTATGGCTACACCTTC
NA	TRBV5-1	TRBJ2-5	NA	CASSFPGPQETQYF	TGCGCCAGCAGCTTTCCCGGGCCCCAAGAGACCCAGTACTTC